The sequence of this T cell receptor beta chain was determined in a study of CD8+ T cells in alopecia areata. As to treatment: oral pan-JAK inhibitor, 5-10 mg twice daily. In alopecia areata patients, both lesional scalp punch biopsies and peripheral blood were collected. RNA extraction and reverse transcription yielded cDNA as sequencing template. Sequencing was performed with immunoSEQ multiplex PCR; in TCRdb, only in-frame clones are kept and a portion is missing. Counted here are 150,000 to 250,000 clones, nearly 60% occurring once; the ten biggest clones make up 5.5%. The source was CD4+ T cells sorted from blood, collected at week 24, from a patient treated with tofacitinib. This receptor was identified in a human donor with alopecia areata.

CDR3 sequence: CASSVLGTGTGELFF. As DNA, the CDR3 is TGTGCCAGCAGCGTTTTGGGTACGGGCACCGGGGAGCTGTTTTTT. The genes are TRBV9 and TRBJ2-2; D is ambiguous. Germline values: CDR1 SGDLS, CDR2 YYNGEE. The CDR3 spans 15 residues. The V end was cut by 2 bases, the J end by 4 bases, with 12 bases between.